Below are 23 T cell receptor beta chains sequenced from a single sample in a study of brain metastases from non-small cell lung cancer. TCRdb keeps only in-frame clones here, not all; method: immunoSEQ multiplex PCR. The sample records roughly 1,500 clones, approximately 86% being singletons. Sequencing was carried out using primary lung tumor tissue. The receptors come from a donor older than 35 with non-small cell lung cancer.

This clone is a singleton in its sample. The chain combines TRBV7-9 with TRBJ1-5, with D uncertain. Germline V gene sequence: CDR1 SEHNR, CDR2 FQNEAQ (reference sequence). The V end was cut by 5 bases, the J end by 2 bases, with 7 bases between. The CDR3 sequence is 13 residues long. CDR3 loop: CASSTTGNQPQHF. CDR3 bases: TGTGCCAGCAGCACCACAGGCAATCAGCCCCAGCATTTT. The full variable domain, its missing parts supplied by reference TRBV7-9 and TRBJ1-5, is DTGVSQNPRHKITKRGQNVTFRCDPISEHNRLYWYRQTLGQGPEFLTYFQNEAQLEKSRLLSDRFSAERPKGSFSTLEIQRTEQGDSAMYLCASSTTGNQPQHFGDGTRLSIL.

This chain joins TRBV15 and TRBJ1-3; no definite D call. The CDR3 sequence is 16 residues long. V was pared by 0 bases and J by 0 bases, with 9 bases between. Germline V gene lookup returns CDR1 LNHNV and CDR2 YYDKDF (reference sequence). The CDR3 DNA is TGTGCCACCAGCAGAGAGGCACGGATCTCTGGAAACACCATATATTTT. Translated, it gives CATSREARISGNTIYF. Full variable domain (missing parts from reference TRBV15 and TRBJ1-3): DAMVIQNPRYQVTQFGKPVTLSCSQTLNHNVMYWYQQKSSQAPKLLFHYYDKDFNNEADTPDNFQSRRPNTSFCFLDIRSPGLGDTAMYLCATSREARISGNTIYFGEGSWLTVV.

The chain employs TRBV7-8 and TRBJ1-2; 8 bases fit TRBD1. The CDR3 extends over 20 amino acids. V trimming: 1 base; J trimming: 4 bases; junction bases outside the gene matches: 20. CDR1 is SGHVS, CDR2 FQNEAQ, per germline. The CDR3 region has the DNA TGTGCCAGCAGCTTAGTGGTTGTGGGTCAAGACAGGGGAGTACCCTATGGCTACACCTTC. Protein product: CASSLVVVGQDRGVPYGYTF.

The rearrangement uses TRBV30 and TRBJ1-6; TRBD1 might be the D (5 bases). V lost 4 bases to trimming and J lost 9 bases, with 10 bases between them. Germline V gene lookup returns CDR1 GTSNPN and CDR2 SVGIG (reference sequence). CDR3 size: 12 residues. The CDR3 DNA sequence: TGTGCCTGGACTGGGGGGGGTTCACCCCTCCACTTT. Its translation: CAWTGGGSPLHF.

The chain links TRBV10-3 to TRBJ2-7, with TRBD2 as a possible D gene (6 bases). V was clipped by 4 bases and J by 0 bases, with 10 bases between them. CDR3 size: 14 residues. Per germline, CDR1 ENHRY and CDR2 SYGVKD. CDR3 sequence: CAISAGGSSYEQYF. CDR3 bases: TGTGCCATCAGTGCCGGGGGAAGCTCCTACGAGCAGTACTTC.

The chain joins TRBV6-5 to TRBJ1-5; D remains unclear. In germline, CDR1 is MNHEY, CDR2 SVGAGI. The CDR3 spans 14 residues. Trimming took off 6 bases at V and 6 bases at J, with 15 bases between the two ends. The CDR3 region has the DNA TGTGCCAGCAGGGACGGTTTCACGGGTCAGCCCCAGCATTTT. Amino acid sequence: CASRDGFTGQPQHF.

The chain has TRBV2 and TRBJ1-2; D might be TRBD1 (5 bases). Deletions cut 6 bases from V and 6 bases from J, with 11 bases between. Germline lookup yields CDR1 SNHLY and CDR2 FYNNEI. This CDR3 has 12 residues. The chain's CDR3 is CASSPTEDGYTF. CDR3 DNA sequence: TGTGCCAGCAGCCCGACAGAGGATGGCTACACCTTC.

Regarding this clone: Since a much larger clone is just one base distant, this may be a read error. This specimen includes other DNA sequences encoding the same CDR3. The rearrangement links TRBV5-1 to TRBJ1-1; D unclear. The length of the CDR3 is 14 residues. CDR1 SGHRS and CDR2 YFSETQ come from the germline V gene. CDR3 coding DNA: TGCGCCAGCAGCTCGGGTAGGTTGAACACTGAAGCTTTTTTT. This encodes CASSSGRLNTEAFF.

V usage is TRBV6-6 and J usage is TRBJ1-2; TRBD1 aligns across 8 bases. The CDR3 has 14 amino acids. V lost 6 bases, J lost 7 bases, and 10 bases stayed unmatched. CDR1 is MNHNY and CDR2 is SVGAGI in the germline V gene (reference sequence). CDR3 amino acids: CASSLTGDGSGYTF. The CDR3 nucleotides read TGTGCCAGCAGCCTGACAGGGGATGGATCTGGCTACACCTTC.

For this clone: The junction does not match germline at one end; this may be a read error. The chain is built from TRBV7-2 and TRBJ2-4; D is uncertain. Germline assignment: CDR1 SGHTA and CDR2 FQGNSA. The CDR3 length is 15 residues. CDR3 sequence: CASSLYSAATNIQYF. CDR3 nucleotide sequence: TGTGCCAGCAGCTTATATTCCGCGGCCACAAACATTCAGTACTTC.

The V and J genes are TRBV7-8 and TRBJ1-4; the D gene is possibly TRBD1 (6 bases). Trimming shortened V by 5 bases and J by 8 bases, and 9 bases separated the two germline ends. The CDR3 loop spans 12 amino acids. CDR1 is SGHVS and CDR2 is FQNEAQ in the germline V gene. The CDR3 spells CASSPQGEKLFF. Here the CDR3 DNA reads TGTGCCAGCAGCCCCCAGGGGGAAAAACTGTTTTTT.

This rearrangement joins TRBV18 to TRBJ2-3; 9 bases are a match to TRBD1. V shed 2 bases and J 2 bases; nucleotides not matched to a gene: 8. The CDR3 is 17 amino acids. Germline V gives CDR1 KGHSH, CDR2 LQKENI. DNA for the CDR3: TGTGCCAGCTCACCAACACGCGGGACAGGGATCACAGATACGCAGTATTTT. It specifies CASSPTRGTGITDTQYF.

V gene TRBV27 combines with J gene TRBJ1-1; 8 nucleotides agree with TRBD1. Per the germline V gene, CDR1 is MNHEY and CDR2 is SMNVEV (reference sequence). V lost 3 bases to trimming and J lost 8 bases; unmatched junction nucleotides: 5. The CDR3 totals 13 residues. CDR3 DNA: TGTGCCAGCAGTTTGCCCGGACAGGGAGAAGCTTTCTTT. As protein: CASSLPGQGEAFF.

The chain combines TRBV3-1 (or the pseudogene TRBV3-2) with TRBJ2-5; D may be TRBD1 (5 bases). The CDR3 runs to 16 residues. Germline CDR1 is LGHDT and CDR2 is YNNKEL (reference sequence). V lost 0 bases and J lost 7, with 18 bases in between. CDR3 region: CASSQELGAARWTQYF. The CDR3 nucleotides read TGTGCCAGCAGCCAAGAGTTAGGGGCCGCCCGGTGGACCCAGTACTTC.

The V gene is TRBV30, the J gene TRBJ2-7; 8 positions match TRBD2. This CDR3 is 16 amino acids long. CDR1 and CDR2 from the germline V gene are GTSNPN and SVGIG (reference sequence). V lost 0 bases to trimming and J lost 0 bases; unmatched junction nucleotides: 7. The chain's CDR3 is CAWSVLSSGLSYEQYF. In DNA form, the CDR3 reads TGTGCCTGGAGTGTATTGTCTAGCGGGCTCTCCTACGAGCAGTACTTC.

In nucleotides, the CDR3 is TGTGCCAGCAGCGTACAGGGTTATAGCAATCAGCCCCAGCATTTT. Its protein is CASSVQGYSNQPQHF. This chain joins TRBV5-8 and TRBJ1-5, with D possibly being TRBD1 (6 bases). The CDR3 runs 15 residues. The germline CDR1 and CDR2 sequences are SGHTS and YDEGEE. Trimming removed 4 bases from V and 0 bases from J, with 11 bases in between.

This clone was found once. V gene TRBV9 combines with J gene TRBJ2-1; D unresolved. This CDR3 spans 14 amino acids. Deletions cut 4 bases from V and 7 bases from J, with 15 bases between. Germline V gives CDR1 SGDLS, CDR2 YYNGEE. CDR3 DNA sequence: TGTGCCAGCAGCCCAATCCTGGGCGTTAATGAGCAGTTCTTC. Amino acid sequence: CASSPILGVNEQFF. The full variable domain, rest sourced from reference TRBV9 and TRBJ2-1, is DSGVTQTPKHLITATGQRVTLRCSPRSGDLSVYWYQQSLDQGLQFLIQYYNGEERAKGNILERFSAQQFPDLHSELNLSSLELGDSALYFCASSPILGVNEQFFGPGTRLTVL.

CDR3 DNA: TGTGCCAGCAGCTTCTTGCCGGCTGGGAACACCGGGGAGCTGTTTTTT. It is translated as CASSFLPAGNTGELFF. The genes are TRBV7-3 and TRBJ2-2; D unclear. V was cut by 3 bases and J by 1 base, with 12 bases left in between. The CDR3 spans 16 residues. Per germline, CDR1 SGHTA and CDR2 FQGTGA.

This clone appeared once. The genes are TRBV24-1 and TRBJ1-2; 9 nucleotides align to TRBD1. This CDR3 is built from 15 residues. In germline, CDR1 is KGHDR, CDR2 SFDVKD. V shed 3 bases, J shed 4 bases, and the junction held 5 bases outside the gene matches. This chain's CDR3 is CATSDPGQGSYGYTF. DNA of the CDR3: TGTGCCACCAGTGATCCGGGACAGGGATCCTATGGCTACACCTTC.

The CDR3 is CASSYGRTEAFF. The CDR3 region has the DNA TGTGCCAGCAGTTACGGGAGGACTGAAGCTTTCTTT. The chain uses TRBV6-2 or TRBV6-3 and TRBJ1-1; D uncertain. The CDR3 has 12 residues. The germline CDR1 and CDR2 sequences are MNHEY and SVGEGT. V lost 2 bases, J lost 5 bases, and 6 bases lay in between.

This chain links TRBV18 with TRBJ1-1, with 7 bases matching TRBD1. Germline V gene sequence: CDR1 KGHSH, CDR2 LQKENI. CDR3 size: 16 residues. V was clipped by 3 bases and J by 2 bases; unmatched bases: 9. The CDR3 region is CASSPSLQGINTEAFF. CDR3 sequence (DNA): TGTGCCAGCTCACCCTCCCTACAGGGGATCAACACTGAAGCTTTCTTT.

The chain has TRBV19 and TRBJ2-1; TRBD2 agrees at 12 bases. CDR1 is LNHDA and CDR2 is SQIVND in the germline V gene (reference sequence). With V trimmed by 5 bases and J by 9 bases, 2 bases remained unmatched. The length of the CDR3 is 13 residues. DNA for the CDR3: TGTGCCAGTAGTGCGACTAGCGGGGGTGAGCAGTTCTTC. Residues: CASSATSGGEQFF.

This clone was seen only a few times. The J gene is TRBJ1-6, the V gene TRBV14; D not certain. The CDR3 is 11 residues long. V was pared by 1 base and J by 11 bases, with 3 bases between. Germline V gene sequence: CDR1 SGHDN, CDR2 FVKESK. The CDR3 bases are TGTGCCAGCAGCCAAGTACCACCCCTCCACTTT. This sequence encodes CASSQVPPLHF.